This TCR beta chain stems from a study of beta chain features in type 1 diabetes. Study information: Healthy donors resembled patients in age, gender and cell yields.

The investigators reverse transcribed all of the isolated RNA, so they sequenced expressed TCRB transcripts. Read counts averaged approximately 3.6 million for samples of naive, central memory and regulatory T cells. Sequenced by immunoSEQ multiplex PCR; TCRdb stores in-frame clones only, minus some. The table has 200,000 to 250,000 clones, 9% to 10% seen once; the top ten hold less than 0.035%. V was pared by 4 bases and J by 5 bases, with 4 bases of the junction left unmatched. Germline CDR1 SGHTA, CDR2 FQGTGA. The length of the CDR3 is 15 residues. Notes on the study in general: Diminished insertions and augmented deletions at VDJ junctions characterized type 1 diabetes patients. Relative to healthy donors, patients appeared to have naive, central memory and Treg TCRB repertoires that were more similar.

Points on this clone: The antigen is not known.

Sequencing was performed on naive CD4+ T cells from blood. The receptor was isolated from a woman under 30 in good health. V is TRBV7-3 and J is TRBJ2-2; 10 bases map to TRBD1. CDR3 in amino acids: CASSSTGGETGELFF. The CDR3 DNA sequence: TGTGCCAGCAGCTCGACAGGGGGCGAAACCGGGGAGCTGTTTTTT.